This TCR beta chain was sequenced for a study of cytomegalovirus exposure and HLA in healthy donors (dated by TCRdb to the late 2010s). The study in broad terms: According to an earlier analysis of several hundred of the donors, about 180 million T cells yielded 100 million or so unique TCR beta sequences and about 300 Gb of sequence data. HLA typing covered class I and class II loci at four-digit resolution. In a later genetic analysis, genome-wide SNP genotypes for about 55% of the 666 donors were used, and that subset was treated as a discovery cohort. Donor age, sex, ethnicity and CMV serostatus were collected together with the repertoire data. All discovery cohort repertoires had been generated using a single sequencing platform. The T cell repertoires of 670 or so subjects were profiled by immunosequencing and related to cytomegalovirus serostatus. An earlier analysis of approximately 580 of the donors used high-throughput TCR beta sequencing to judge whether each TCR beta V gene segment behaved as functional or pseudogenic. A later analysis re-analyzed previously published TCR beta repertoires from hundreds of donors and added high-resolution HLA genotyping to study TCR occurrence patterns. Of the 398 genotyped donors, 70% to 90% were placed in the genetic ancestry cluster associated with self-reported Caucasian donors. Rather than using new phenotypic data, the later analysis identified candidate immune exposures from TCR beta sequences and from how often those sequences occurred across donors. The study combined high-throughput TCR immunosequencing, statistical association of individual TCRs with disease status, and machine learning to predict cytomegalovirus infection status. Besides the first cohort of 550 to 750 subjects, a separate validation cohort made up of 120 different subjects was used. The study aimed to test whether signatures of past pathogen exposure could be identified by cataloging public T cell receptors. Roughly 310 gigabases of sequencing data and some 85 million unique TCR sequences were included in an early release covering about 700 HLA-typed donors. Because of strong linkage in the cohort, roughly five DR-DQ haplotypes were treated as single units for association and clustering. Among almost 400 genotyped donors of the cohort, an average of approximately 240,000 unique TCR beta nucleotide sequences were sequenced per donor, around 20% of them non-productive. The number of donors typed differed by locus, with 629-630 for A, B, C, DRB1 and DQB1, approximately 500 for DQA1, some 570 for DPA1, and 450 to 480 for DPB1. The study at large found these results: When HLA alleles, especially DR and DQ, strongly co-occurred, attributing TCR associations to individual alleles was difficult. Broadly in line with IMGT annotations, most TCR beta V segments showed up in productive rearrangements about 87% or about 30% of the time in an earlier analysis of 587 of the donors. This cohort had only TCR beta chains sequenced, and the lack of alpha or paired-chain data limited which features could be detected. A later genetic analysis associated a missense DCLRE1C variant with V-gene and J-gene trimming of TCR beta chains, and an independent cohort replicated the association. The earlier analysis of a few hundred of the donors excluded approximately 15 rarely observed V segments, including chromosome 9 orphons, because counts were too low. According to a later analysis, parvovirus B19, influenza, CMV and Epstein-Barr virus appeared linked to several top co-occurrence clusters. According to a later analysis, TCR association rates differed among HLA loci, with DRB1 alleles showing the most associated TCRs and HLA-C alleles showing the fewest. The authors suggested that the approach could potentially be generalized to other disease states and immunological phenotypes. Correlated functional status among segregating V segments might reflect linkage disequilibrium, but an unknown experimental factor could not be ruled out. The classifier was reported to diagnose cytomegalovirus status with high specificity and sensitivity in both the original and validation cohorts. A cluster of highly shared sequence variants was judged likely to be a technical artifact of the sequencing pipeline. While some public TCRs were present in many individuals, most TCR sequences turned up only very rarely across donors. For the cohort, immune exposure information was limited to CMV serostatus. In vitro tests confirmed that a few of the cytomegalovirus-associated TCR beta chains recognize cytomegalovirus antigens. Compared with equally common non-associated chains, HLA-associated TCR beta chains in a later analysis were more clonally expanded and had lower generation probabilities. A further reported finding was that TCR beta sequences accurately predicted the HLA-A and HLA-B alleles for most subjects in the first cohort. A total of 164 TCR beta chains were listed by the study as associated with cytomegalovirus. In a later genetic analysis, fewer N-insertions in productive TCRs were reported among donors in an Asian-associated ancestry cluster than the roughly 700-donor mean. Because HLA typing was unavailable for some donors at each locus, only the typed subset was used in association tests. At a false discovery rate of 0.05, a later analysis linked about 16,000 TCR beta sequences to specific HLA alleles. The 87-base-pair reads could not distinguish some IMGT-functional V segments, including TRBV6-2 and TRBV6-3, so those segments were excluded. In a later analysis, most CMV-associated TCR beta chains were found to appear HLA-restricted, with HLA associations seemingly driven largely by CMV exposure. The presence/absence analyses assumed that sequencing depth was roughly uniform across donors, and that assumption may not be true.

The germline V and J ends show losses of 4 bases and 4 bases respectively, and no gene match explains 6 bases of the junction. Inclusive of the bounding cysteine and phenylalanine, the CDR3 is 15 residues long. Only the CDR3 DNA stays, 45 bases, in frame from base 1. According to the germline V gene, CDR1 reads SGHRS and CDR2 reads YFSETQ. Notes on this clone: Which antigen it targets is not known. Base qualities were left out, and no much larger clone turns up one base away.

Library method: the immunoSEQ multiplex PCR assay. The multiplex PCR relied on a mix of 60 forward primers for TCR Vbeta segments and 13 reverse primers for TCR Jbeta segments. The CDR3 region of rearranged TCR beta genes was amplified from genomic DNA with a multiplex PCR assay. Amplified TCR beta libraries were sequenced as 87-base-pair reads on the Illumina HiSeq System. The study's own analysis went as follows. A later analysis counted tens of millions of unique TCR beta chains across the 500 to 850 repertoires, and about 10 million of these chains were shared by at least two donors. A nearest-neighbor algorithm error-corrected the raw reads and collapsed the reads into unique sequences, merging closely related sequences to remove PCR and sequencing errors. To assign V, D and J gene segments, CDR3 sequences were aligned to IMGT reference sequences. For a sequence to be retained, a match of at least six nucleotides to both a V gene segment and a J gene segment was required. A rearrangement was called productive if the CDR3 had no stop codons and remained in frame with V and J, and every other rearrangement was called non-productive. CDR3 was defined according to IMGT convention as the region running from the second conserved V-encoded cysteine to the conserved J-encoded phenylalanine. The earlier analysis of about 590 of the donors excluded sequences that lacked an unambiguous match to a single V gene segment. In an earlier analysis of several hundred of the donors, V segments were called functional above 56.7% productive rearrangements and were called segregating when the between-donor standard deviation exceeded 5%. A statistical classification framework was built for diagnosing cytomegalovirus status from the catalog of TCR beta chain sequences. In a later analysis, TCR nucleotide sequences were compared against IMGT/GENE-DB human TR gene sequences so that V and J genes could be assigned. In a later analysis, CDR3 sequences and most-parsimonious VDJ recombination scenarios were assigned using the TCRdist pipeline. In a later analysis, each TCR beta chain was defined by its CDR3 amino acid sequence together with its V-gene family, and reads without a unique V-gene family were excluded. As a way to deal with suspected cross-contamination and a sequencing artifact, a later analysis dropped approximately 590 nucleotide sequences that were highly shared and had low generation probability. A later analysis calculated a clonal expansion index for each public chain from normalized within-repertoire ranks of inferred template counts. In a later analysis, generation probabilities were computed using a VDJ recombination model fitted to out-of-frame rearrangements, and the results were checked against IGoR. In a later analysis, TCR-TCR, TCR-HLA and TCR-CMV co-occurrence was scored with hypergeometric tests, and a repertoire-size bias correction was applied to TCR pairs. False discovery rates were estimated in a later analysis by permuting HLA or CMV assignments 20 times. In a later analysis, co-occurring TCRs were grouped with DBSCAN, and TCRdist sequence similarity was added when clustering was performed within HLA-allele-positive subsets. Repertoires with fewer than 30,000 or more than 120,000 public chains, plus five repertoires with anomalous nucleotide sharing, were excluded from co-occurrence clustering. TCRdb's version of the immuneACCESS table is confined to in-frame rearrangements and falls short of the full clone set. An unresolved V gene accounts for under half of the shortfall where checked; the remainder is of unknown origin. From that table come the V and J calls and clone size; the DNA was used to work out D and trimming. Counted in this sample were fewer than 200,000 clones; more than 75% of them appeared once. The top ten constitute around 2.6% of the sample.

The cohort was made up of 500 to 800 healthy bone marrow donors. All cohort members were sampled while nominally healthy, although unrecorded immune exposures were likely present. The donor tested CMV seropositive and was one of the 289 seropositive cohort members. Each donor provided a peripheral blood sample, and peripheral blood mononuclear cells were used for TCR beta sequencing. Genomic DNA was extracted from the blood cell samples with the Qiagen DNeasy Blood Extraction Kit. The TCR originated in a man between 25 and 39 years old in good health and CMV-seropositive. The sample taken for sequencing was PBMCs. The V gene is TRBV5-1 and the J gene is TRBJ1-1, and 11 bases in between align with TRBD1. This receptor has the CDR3 CASSPPGQGGTEAFF. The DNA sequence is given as TGCGCCAGCAGCCCCCCGGGACAGGGGGGCACTGAAGCTTTCTTT.